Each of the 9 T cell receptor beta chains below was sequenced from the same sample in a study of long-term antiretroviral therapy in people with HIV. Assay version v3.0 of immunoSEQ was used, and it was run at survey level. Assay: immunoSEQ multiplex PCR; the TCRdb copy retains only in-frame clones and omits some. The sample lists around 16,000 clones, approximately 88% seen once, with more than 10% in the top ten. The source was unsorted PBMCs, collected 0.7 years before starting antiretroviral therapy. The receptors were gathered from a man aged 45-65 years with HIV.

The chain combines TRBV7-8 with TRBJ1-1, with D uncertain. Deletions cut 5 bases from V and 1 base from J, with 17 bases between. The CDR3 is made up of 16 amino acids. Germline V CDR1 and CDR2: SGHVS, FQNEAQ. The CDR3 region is CASSLGTWGANTEAFF. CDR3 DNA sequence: TGTGCCAGCAGCCTTGGAACCTGGGGTGCGAACACTGAAGCTTTCTTT.

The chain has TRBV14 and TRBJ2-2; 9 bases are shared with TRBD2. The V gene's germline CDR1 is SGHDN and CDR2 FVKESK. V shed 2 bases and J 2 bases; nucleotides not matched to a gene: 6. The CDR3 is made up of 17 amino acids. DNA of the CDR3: TGTGCCAGCAGCCAATACTCCGGGACTAGCAACACCGGGGAGCTGTTTTTT. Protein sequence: CASSQYSGTSNTGELFF.

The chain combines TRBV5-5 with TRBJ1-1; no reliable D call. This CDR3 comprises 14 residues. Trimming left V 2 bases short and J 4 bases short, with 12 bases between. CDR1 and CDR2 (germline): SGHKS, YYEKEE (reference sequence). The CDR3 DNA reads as TGTGCCAGCAGCTTACTTGGGTCAGTCACTGAAGCTTTCTTT. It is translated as CASSLLGSVTEAFF.

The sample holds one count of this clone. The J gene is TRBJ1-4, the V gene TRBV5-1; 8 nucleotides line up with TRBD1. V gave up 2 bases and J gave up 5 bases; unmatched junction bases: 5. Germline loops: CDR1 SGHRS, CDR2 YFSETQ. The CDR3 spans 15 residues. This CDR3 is CASSFIQGDNEKLFF. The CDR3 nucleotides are TGCGCCAGCAGCTTCATACAGGGGGACAATGAAAAACTGTTTTTT.

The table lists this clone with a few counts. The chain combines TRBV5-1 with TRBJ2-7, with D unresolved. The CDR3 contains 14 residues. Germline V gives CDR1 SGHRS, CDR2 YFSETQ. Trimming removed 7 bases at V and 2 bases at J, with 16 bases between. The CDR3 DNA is TGCGCCAGCGCACAGAGGACGGATACCTACGAGCAGTACTTC. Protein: CASAQRTDTYEQYF.

The CDR3 nucleotides are TGTGCCAGCAGCTTAAGGGAATCCGGGGAGCTGTTTTTT. Protein product: CASSLRESGELFF. The gene calls are TRBV7-3 and TRBJ2-2; the D is unclear. Germline V gives CDR1 SGHTA, CDR2 FQGTGA. The CDR3 runs 13 residues. The V end lost 1 base, the J end lost 6 bases, and 6 bases lay between the germline ends. Complete variable domain (other parts from reference TRBV7-3 and TRBJ2-2): GAGVSQTPSNKVTEKGKYVELRCDPISGHTALYWYRQSLGQGPEFLIYFQGTGAADDSGLPNDRFFAVRPEGSVSTLKIQRTERGDSAVYLCASSLRESGELFFGEGSRLTVL.

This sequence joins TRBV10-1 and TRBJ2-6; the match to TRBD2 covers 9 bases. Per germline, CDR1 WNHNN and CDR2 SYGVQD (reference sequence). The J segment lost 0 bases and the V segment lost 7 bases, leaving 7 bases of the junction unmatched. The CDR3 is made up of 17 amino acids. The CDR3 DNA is TGCGCCAGCAATCGGGTGCGGGAGGGCTCTGGGGCCAACGTCCTGACTTTC. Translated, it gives CASNRVREGSGANVLTF.

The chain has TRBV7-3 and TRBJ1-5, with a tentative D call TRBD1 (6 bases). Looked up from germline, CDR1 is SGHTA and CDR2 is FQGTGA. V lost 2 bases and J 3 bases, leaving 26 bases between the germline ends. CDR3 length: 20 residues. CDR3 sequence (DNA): TGTGCCAGCAGCTTAGGTTTCGGGGGTCAAAAGGGGGTCTTCAATCAGCCCCAGCATTTT. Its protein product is CASSLGFGGQKGVFNQPQHF.

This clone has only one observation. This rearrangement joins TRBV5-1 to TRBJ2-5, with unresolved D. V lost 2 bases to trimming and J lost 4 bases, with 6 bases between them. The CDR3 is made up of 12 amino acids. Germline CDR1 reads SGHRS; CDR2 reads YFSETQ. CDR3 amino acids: CASSFPAETQYF. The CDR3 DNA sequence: TGCGCCAGCAGCTTCCCAGCAGAGACCCAGTACTTC.